These T cell receptor beta chains were read from a single sample in a study of graft-versus-host responses after intestinal transplantation. Their antigens remain unidentified. Libraries were prepared by immunoSEQ multiplex PCR; TCRdb keeps only in-frame clonotypes and omits some of them. The table lists approximately 100,000 clones, roughly 87% of them singletons. Sequenced material: unstimulated CD4+ T cells sorted from spleen or lymph node cells, taken before intestinal transplant. Every receptor here comes from a human donor who received an intestinal transplant. CDR3s include the opening cysteine and the closing phenylalanine or tryptophan. A D gene is named only where the DNA matches it firmly. Size is omitted from some rows. Given values are once, few, many or a class for expanded clones.

TRBV10-3	TRBJ2-1	TRBD2	NA	TGTGCCATCAAGCGGGGACTTAATAGCAATGAGCAGTTCTTC	CAIKRGLNSNEQFF
TRBV29-1	TRBJ2-3	NA	NA	TGCAGCGTGTACCCGGGGGCCTACACAGATACGCAGTATTTT	CSVYPGAYTDTQYF
TRBV4-2	TRBJ2-7	NA	NA	TGTGCCAGCAGCCAAGGGATTACGGGGCTCTCCTACGAGCAGTACTTC	CASSQGITGLSYEQYF
TRBV7-2	TRBJ2-7	NA	NA	TGTGCCAGCAGCTTAGGGACAGACCACTCCTACGAGCAGTACTTC	CASSLGTDHSYEQYF
TRBV6-5	TRBJ1-4	NA	NA	TGTGCCAGCAGGCCCGGGAGCCGTCTGGGTGAAAAACTGTTTTTT	CASRPGSRLGEKLFF
TRBV6-1	TRBJ2-3	TRBD1	NA	TGTGCCAGCAGTGAACAGGGGGCAGATACGCAGTATTTT	CASSEQGADTQYF
TRBV11-2	TRBJ2-7	TRBD2	NA	TGTGCCAGCAGCTTAGGGACTAGCGGAACCTACGAGCAGTACTTC	CASSLGTSGTYEQYF
TRBV11-2	TRBJ2-7	NA	once	TGTGCCAGCAGCTTAGCCGCAGGGAACTACGAGCAGTACTTC	CASSLAAGNYEQYF
TRBV2	TRBJ2-3	NA	NA	TGTGCCAGCAGTGGACTGGTCATCACAGATACGCAGTATTTT	CASSGLVITDTQYF
TRBV10-3	TRBJ1-5	NA	NA	TGTGCCATCAGTGAGTCTATAGGGGAGGCCAATCAGCCCCAGCATTTT	CAISESIGEANQPQHF
TRBV28	TRBJ2-1	NA	NA	TGTGCCAGCAGTCTCCCCTCCTACAATGAGCAGTTCTTC	CASSLPSYNEQFF
TRBV12-5	TRBJ2-1	NA	NA	TGTGCTAGTGGTCGGGACGGAGCGATCAATGAGCAGTTCTTC	CASGRDGAINEQFF
TRBV5-4	TRBJ2-3	NA	NA	TGTGCCAGCAGCTACGAGAGCGATACGCAGTATTTT	CASSYESDTQYF
TRBV6-5	TRBJ2-5	NA	NA	TGTGCCAGCAGCCCCCTAAAGTACTTC	CASSPLKYF
TRBV27	TRBJ2-7	TRBD1	NA	TGTGCCAGCAGTCACGACAGGGGGCTTGACGAGCAGTACTTC	CASSHDRGLDEQYF
TRBV20-1	TRBJ2-1	NA	NA	TGCAGTGCTAGATCCCTGAAAGAGCAGTTCTTC	CSARSLKEQFF
TRBV7-2	TRBJ2-2	TRBD1	NA	TGTGCCAGCAGCTACAGGGGCCTGAACACCGGGGAGCTGTTTTTT	CASSYRGLNTGELFF
TRBV13	TRBJ2-7	NA	NA	TGTGCCAGCAGCTTAGGGGACACCTACGAGCAGTACTTC	CASSLGDTYEQYF
TRBV7-2	TRBJ2-7	TRBD2	few	TGTGCCAGCAGCCCGCTAGGACTAGCGGGAGTGTTGGGCGAGCAGTACTTC	CASSPLGLAGVLGEQYF
TRBV7-9	TRBJ1-2	TRBD1	NA	TGTGCCAGCAGCTTGCCCGGGACAGGGTCTTATGGCTACACCTTC	CASSLPGTGSYGYTF
TRBV20-1	TRBJ2-7	NA	NA	TGCAGTGCTAAGGAAGGGGTGGGGCAGTACTTC	CSAKEGVGQYF
TRBV15	TRBJ1-4	NA	NA	TGTGCCACCAGCCCTCCGGGCGTTGGTGAAAAACTGTTTTTT	CATSPPGVGEKLFF
TRBV6-6	TRBJ2-1	TRBD2	NA	TGTGCCAGCAGGGGGACTAGCGGGAGGTCCTACAATGAGCAGTTCTTC	CASRGTSGRSYNEQFF
TRBV9	TRBJ2-1	TRBD2	NA	TGTGCCAGCAGCGTAGTTAGCGGGGGAAGGTACAATGAGCAGTTCTTC	CASSVVSGGRYNEQFF
TRBV4-1	TRBJ2-5	TRBD2	NA	TGCGCCAGCAGCCAAGGCGCAGCGGGGGCCCCTCAAGAGACCCAGTACTTC	CASSQGAAGAPQETQYF
TRBV13	TRBJ1-2	NA	NA	TGTGCCAGCAGCTATGGCTACACCTTC	CASSYGYTF
TRBV4-2	TRBJ1-2	NA	NA	TGTGCCAGCAGCCAAGAAGCCCAGCCCTATGGCTACACCTTC	CASSQEAQPYGYTF
TRBV5-1	TRBJ2-1	TRBD1	NA	TGCGCCAGCAGCTTGGAGGACAGGGTATACAATGAGCAGTTCTTC	CASSLEDRVYNEQFF
TRBV5-1	TRBJ2-1	NA	NA	TGCGCCAGCAGCTTGGGCCCTAGGCAATATGAGCAGTTCTTC	CASSLGPRQYEQFF
TRBV6-6	TRBJ1-5	NA	few	TGTGCCAGCAGTTACACAGGGTGGAGCAATCAGCCCCAGCATTTT	CASSYTGWSNQPQHF
TRBV9	TRBJ2-3	TRBD2	NA	TGTGCCAGCAGCGTAGGCGGGAGGAGGGATACGCAGTATTTT	CASSVGGRRDTQYF
TRBV6-5	TRBJ1-6	NA	NA	TGTGCCAGCAGCCGCACAGGGTACGGCTCACCCCTCCACTTT	CASSRTGYGSPLHF
TRBV6-1	TRBJ2-7	TRBD2	few	TGTGCCAGCACCCCCCGCGGGAGGGAGCAGTACTTC	CASTPRGREQYF
TRBV10-3	TRBJ2-7	NA	NA	TGTGCCATCAGTGAGTCGAGGCAGGTAGCCTACGAGCAGTACTTC	CAISESRQVAYEQYF
TRBV5-1	TRBJ2-6	NA	NA	TGCGCCACCAGCATGGGGGGGACATCCTACTCTGGGGCCAACGTCCTGACTTTC	CATSMGGTSYSGANVLTF
TRBV11-2	TRBJ2-7	TRBD2	NA	TGTGCCAGCAGCTTATTTGAAGGGACTAAGAGCTCCTACGAGCAGTACTTC	CASSLFEGTKSSYEQYF
TRBV6-6	TRBJ2-7	NA	NA	TGTGCCAGCAGCCCCCAGGCAGTGTACTCCTACGAGCAGTACTTC	CASSPQAVYSYEQYF
TRBV12-5	TRBJ2-7	NA	NA	TGTGCTAGTGGTTTGGTACGTTACGAGCAGTACTTC	CASGLVRYEQYF
TRBV5-1	TRBJ2-3	TRBD2	NA	TGCGCCAGCAGCTTAGGACTAGCGGGACGAAGACACACAGATACGCAGTATTTT	CASSLGLAGRRHTDTQYF
TRBV7-2	TRBJ2-1	TRBD2	NA	TGTGCCAGCAGCCCAAGCGGGGGGAAAGGCAATGAGCAGTTCTTC	CASSPSGGKGNEQFF
TRBV10-2	TRBJ2-3	NA	NA	TGCGCCAGCAGACAAGAAGCGGATCCTAGCACAGATACGCAGTATTTT	CASRQEADPSTDTQYF
TRBV6-6	TRBJ1-6	NA	NA	TGTGCCAGCAGTTACTCAGGGCCGTACCGTGATTCACCCCTCCACTTT	CASSYSGPYRDSPLHF
TRBV6-6	TRBJ2-1	NA	NA	TGTGCCAGCAGTTACGGGAACGATGAGCAGTTCTTC	CASSYGNDEQFF
TRBV18	TRBJ2-7	NA	NA	TGTGCCAGCTCACCCCGTACCGGGACTGCCGCCTACGAGCAGTACTTC	CASSPRTGTAAYEQYF
TRBV18	TRBJ1-4	NA	NA	TGTGCCAGCTCCCCGGACCTCGGGAACGAAAAACTGTTTTTT	CASSPDLGNEKLFF